This T cell receptor (beta chain) was identified in a study of Graves' ophthalmopathy and Graves' hyperthyroidism. Background on the study: Ahead of any treatment, peripheral blood was obtained at the initial diagnosis. Study-wide results and caveats: Thyroid clonotypes that were expanded above 0.001 frequency mostly also appeared in blood.

Investigators amplified TCR beta CDR3 regions from RNA transcripts. Amplification began with first-round RT-PCR using HTBI primers, then second-round multiplex PCR was performed. One entry per CDR3 protein results from TCRdb running MiXCR on the multiplex PCR reads. The sample has some 360,000 distinct CDR3 sequences, about 15% seen once. Trimming cost V 6 bases and J 0 bases; bases outside gene matches: 8. Per germline, CDR1 MNHEY and CDR2 SVGEGT. The CDR3 sequence is 16 residues long. This clonotype has ten or more counts. The antigen is unknown. An approximately 10 ml volume of fresh peripheral blood provided the PBMCs.

The sequencing input was peripheral blood. This TCR was sampled from an adult woman with stable Graves' hyperthyroidism. The genes are TRBV6-2 or TRBV6-3 and TRBJ2-5; 9 bases are a match to TRBD2. CDR3 loop: CASSLAGDGYQETQYF. As DNA, the CDR3 is TGTGCCAGCAGCTTAGCGGGAGACGGATACCAAGAGACCCAGTACTTC.